Below, 12 T cell receptor beta chains from the same sample are listed, as sequenced in a study of shared clonotypes between healthy human individuals. Method: immunoSEQ multiplex PCR; TCRdb's copy keeps in-frame clones and lacks some. The sample has 550,000 to 750,000 clones, around 95% seen once. Naive-designated CD8 cells lacked CD45RO, were positively enriched for CCR7, and omitted terminally differentiated effector memory CD45RA+ cells. Sequencing was carried out using naive CD8+ T cells sorted from blood. These receptors were obtained from a woman in her 30s in good health.

V and J are TRBV19 and TRBJ1-2; 7 bases match TRBD1. Germline V gives CDR1 LNHDA, CDR2 SQIVND (reference sequence). This CDR3 comprises 15 residues. Germline trimming cut 2 bases from V and 4 bases from J; bases unmatched to any gene: 7. CDR3 DNA: TGTGCCAGTAGTATATGGACAGGCGAGAGCTATGGCTACACCTTC. Translated, it gives CASSIWTGESYGYTF.

V is TRBV7-9 and J is TRBJ2-1; D not certain. The CDR3 is made up of 10 amino acids. The germline gives CDR1 SEHNR, CDR2 FQNEAQ (reference sequence). Trimming removed 2 bases from V and 9 bases from J, with 2 bases in between. Here the CDR3 reads CASSLSEQFF. In DNA, the CDR3 is TGTGCCAGCAGCTTATCTGAGCAGTTCTTC. Full variable domain (remainder filled in from reference TRBV7-9 and TRBJ2-1): DTGVSQNPRHKITKRGQNVTFRCDPISEHNRLYWYRQTLGQGPEFLTYFQNEAQLEKSRLLSDRFSAERPKGSFSTLEIQRTEQGDSAMYLCASSLSEQFFGPGTRLTVL.

The chain combines TRBV11-3 with TRBJ2-1; 12 positions match TRBD2. V shed 1 base, J shed 8 bases, and the junction held 6 bases outside the gene matches. This CDR3 comprises 16 residues. Germline V gives CDR1 SGHNT, CDR2 YENEEA. The CDR3, as DNA: TGTGCCAGCAGCTTAGGCTTCTCTAGCGGGAGGGATGAGCAGTTCTTC. Translated: CASSLGFSSGRDEQFF. Full variable domain (rest looked up from reference TRBV11-3 and TRBJ2-1): EAGVVQSPRYKIIEKKQPVAFWCNPISGHNTLYWYLQNLGQGPELLIRYENEEAVDDSQLPKDRFSAERLKGVDSTLKIQPAELGDSAVYLCASSLGFSSGRDEQFFGPGTRLTVL.

The DNA for the CDR3 is TGCAGCGTAAGGGGGGGGACATGGTACCAAGAGACCCAGTACTTC. Protein sequence: CSVRGGTWYQETQYF. The V and J genes are TRBV29-1 and TRBJ2-5; weak D call: TRBD2 (7 bases). The CDR3 runs 15 residues. With 6 bases removed from V and 0 bases from J, the gap between germline ends came to 17 bases. Germline CDR1 SQVTM, CDR2 ANQGSEA.

The chain carries TRBV28 and TRBJ2-7; weak D call: TRBD1 (5 bases). CDR3 size: 14 residues. Germline values: CDR1 MDHEN, CDR2 SYDVKM. V shed 5 bases and J shed 0 bases, with 11 bases lying between them. The CDR3 bases are TGTGCCAGCAGTGGAGACAGAGACTCCTACGAGCAGTACTTC. Translated: CASSGDRDSYEQYF.

V and J are TRBV5-4 and TRBJ2-7, with 7 bases fitting TRBD2. V gave up 4 bases and J gave up 3 bases; unmatched junction bases: 10. Per germline, CDR1 SGHNT and CDR2 YYREEE (reference sequence). This CDR3 spans 15 amino acids. The CDR3 spells CASSGAGVRGYEQYF. Here the CDR3 DNA reads TGTGCCAGCAGCGGTGCGGGAGTAAGGGGCTACGAGCAGTACTTC.

The V call is TRBV30, the J call TRBJ2-2; D gene ambiguous. Trimming removed 2 bases at V and 5 bases at J, with 9 bases between. Germline loops: CDR1 GTSNPN, CDR2 SVGIG (reference sequence). The CDR3 length is 13 residues. Here the CDR3 reads CAWSPPLTGELFF. The CDR3 DNA sequence: TGTGCCTGGAGTCCTCCATTGACCGGGGAGCTGTTTTTT.

The V and J genes are TRBV28 and TRBJ2-1; tentatively, D is TRBD1 or TRBD2 (5 bases each). The V gene lost 3 bases and the J gene lost 5 bases, with 14 bases spanning the gap. In germline, CDR1 is MDHEN, CDR2 SYDVKM. The CDR3 is 15 residues long. The CDR3 here is CASSFVPGTHNEQFF. CDR3 DNA: TGTGCCAGCAGTTTTGTTCCCGGGACCCACAATGAGCAGTTCTTC.

Only one count was recorded for this clone. The V gene is TRBV9, the J gene TRBJ2-1, with D possibly TRBD2 on 5 matching bases. CDR1 and CDR2 (germline): SGDLS, YYNGEE. Trimming took off 3 bases at V and 2 bases at J, with 9 bases between the two ends. The CDR3 consists of 14 residues. The CDR3 nucleotides are TGTGCCAGCAGCGCTGGGAGAACCTACAATGAGCAGTTCTTC. This encodes CASSAGRTYNEQFF.

This rearrangement joins TRBV7-3 to TRBJ2-5, with D possibly being TRBD2 (5 bases). CDR1 and CDR2 from the germline V gene are SGHTA and FQGTGA. The CDR3 spans 14 residues. V was shortened by 0 bases and J by 5 bases, with 10 bases between the two germline ends. In nucleotides, the CDR3 is TGTGCCAGCAGCTTAACCGGCGGGTTCGAGACCCAGTACTTC. Translated, it gives CASSLTGGFETQYF.

The chain joins TRBV7-9 to TRBJ2-1; D remains ambiguous. V was pared by 1 base and J by 12 bases, with 7 bases between. Germline V gene data show CDR1 as SEHNR and CDR2 as FQNEAQ (reference sequence). CDR3 size: 11 residues. CDR3 sequence: CASSLGALQFF. In DNA form, the CDR3 reads TGTGCCAGCAGCTTAGGCGCTTTGCAGTTCTTC.

V gene TRBV28 combines with J gene TRBJ2-7, with D possibly matching TRBD2 (5 bases). This CDR3 comprises 17 residues. Germline V gene lookup returns CDR1 MDHEN and CDR2 SYDVKM. Trimming removed 4 bases at V and 7 bases at J, with 26 bases between. CDR3 sequence: CASSSPIVRGIPQEQYF. DNA for the CDR3: TGTGCCAGCAGTTCCCCTATCGTTCGAGGGATTCCGCAGGAGCAGTACTTC.